The TCR beta chain under discussion was sequenced for a study of OX40 agonist ivuxolimab in advanced cancers. Only in-frame clones appear in the TCRdb table, and some are missing; sequencing was by immunoSEQ multiplex PCR. The sample lists about 62,000 clones; more than 85% were seen once. The CDR3 runs 11 residues. CDR1 is WSHSY and CDR2 is SAAADI in the germline V gene. The V and J ends lost 2 bases and 3 bases respectively, with 2 bases between them. The clonotype comes from an adult with an advanced solid tumor such as melanoma, head and neck, liver or kidney cancer. Material: CD4+ or CD8+ T cells sorted from blood, obtained in a trial of the OX40 agonist ivuxolimab. The chain is built from TRBV10-2 and TRBJ2-7; D ambiguous. CDR3 bases: TGCGCCAGCAGTGAGGTCTACGAGCAGTACTTC. Translation: CASSEVYEQYF.